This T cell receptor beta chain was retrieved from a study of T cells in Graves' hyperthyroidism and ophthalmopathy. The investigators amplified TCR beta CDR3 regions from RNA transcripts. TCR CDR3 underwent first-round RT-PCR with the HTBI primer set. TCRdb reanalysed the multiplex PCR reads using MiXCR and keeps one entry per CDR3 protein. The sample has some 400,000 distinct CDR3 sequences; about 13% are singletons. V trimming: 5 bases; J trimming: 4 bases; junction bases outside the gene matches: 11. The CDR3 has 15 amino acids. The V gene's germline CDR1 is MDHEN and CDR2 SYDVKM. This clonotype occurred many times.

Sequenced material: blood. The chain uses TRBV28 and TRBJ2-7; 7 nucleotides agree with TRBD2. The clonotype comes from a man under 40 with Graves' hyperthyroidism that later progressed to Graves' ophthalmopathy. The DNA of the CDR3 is TGTGCCAGCAGTGCCCGGACGGGAGGACGATACGAGCAGTACTTC. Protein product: CASSARTGGRYEQYF.